Listed here is a single TCR beta chain. The data are from a study of blood T cell repertoires in COVID-19. Repertoires were generated with immunoSEQ multiplex PCR, while TCRdb's copy carries only in-frame clones and drops some. Of roughly 180,000 clones listed, around 86% were seen once; the top ten hold less than 3.5%. The germline V gene encodes CDR1 ENHRY and CDR2 SYGVKD. The CDR3 contains 15 residues. V gave up 5 bases and J gave up 2 bases; unmatched junction bases: 4. The TCR comes from a woman in her 30s with active or convalescent COVID-19. Sequenced input: peripheral blood. The rearrangement links TRBV10-3 to TRBJ1-5; 9 bases agree with TRBD1. The chain's CDR3 is CAISKGQGGNQPQHF. DNA of the CDR3: TGTGCCATCAGTAAGGGACAGGGCGGCAATCAGCCCCAGCATTTT.